This TCR beta chain was sequenced in a study of blood T cell repertoires in COVID-19. The overall study: T cells, B-cell-depleted T cells, or PBMCs supplied cDNA or gDNA.

CDR3 size: 15 residues. Trimming took 0 bases from V and 0 from J, leaving 6 bases between them. CDR1 and CDR2 (germline): MGHRA, YSYEKL. In the original workflow: Quantification of nucleated cells was approximated via reference gene primer amplification. TCRdb's table, derived via immunoSEQ multiplex PCR, lists solely in-frame clones and lacks some. V and J calls and clone size follow that table, whereas D and trimming were derived from the DNA. Of about 140,000 clones detected, approximately 84% appear once; the ten largest clones hold 6% to 7.5%. The origin of this receptor is a human donor in a cohort sampled during active COVID-19. Input material: peripheral blood. The chain uses TRBV4-1 and TRBJ2-1, with D unclear. The CDR3 sequence: CASSQDGISYNEQFF. In DNA, the CDR3 is TGCGCCAGCAGCCAAGATGGCATCTCCTACAATGAGCAGTTCTTC.